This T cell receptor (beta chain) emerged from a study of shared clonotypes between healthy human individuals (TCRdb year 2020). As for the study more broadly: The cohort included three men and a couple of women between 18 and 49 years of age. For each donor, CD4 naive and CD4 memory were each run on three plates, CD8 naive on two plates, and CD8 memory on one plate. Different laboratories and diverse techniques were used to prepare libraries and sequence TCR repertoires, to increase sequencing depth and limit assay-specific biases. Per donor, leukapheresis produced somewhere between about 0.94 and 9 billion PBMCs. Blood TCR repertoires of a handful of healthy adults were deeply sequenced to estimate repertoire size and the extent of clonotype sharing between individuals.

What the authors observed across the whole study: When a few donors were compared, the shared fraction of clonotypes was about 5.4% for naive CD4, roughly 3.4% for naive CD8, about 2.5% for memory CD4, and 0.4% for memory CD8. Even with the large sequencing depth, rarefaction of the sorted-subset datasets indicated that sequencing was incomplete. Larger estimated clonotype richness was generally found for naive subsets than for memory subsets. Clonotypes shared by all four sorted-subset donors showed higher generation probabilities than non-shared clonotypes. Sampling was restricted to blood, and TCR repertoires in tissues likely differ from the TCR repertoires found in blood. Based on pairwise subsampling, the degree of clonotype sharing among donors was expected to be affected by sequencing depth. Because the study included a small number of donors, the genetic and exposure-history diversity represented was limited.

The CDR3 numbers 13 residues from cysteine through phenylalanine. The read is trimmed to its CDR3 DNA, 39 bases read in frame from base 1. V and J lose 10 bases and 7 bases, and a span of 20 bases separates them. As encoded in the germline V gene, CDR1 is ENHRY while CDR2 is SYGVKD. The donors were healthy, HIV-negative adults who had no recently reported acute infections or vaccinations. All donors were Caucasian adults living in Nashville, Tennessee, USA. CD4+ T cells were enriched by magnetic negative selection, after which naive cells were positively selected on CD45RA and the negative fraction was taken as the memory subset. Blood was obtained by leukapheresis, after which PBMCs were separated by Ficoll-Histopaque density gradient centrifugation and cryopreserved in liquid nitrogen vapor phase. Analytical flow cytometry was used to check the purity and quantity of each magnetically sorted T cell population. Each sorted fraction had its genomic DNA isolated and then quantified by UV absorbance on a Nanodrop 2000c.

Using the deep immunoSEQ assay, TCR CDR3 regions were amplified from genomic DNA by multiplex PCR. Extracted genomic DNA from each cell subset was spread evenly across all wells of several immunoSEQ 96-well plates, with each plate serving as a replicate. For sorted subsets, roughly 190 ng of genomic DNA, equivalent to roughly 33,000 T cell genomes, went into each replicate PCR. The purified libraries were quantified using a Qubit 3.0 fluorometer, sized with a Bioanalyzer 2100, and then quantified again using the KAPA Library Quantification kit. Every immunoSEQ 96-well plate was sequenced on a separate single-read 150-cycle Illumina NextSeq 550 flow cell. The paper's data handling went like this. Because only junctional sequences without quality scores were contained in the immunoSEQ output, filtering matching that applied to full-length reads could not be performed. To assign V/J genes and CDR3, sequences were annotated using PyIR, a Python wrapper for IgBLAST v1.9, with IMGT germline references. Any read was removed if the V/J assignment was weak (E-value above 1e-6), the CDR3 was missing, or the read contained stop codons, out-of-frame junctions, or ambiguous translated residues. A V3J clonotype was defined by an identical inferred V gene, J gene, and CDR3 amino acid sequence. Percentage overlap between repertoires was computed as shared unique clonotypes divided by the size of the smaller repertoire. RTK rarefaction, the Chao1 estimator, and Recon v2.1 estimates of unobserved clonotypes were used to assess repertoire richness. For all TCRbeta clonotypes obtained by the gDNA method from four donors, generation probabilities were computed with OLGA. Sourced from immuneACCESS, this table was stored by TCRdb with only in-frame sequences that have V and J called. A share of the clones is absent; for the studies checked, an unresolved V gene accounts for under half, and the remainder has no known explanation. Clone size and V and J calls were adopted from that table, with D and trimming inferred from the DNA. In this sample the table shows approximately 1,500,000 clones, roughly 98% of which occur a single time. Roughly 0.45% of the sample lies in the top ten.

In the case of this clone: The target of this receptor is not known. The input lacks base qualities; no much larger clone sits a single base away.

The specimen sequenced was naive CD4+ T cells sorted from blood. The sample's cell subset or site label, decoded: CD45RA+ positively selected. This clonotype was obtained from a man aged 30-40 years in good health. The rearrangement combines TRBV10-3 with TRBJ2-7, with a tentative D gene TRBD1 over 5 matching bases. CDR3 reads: CATSGSRDSEQYF. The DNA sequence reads TGTGCCACATCAGGGTCCCGCGACAGTGAGCAGTACTTC.